This T cell receptor beta chain appears in the sequencing data of a study of blood T cell repertoires in COVID-19. CDR3 length: 19 amino acids. From germline, CDR1 is SGDLS and CDR2 YYNGEE. The ends lost 0 bases at V and 5 bases at J; junction bases unmatched: 14. Produced via immunoSEQ multiplex PCR; TCRdb's table is partial and in-frame only. The table shows 150,000 to 200,000 clones, with 85% to 90% occurring only once. The rearrangement joins TRBV9 to TRBJ2-2, with 9 bases lining up with TRBD1. Sequenced sample: peripheral blood. This clonotype originated in a woman aged 55-75 years with COVID-19, enrolled during active disease. The CDR3 sequence: CASSVVGGGRTGVTGELFF. DNA of the CDR3: TGTGCCAGCAGCGTAGTTGGCGGGGGAAGGACAGGGGTGACCGGGGAGCTGTTTTTT.